This T cell receptor (beta chain) was captured in a study of cytomegalovirus exposure and HLA in healthy donors. Study details: There were some 410 genotyped donors. Of these, roughly 80% fell in the genetic ancestry cluster associated with self-reported Caucasian donors.

The germline gives CDR1 MNHEY, CDR2 SVGAGI. This CDR3 has 15 residues. Unmatched junction bases numbered 3, after V lost 7 bases and J lost 1 base. The PCR employed 60 Vbeta primers together with 13 Jbeta primers. Per the original data handling: A follow-up analysis tallied about 80 million unique TCR beta chains, roughly 9.9 million shared. Libraries were prepared by immunoSEQ multiplex PCR; TCRdb keeps only in-frame clonotypes and omits some of them. D and trimming were read from the DNA, whereas the V and J calls and clone size are those reported in that table. The sample has roughly 120,000 clones; 79% are singletons.

The sample consisted of PBMCs. This TCR was recovered from a young man in good health and CMV-seronegative. The genes are TRBV6-5 and TRBJ2-1; 11 positions match TRBD2. CDR3 DNA: TGTGCCAGCACCAGGACTAGCGGGTCCTACAATGAGCAGTTCTTC. This codes for CASTRTSGSYNEQFF.